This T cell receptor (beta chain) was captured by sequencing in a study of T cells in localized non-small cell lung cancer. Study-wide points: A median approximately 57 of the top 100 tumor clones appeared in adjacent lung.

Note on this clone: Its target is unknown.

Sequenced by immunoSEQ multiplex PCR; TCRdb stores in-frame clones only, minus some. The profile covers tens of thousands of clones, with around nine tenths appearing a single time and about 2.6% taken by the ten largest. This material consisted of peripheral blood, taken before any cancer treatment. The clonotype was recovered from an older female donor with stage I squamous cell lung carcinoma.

The CDR3 coding sequence is TGTGCCTGGAGTGTACCCACCTCGGCGGGAGTTCACAATGAGCAGTTCTTC. It yields the protein CAWSVPTSAGVHNEQFF. The V call is TRBV30, the J call TRBJ2-1; TRBD2 matches 7 bases. The CDR3 is made up of 17 amino acids. V shed 0 bases and J 5 bases; nucleotides not matched to a gene: 13. Germline loops: CDR1 GTSNPN, CDR2 SVGIG (reference sequence).